This TCR beta chain was observed in a study of cytomegalovirus exposure and HLA in healthy donors. Overall study results and limits: About 87% or about 30% of the time was how often most TCR beta V segments were productive, according to an earlier analysis. Of the V segments, some could not be distinguished, including TRBV6-2 and TRBV6-3, and were excluded. Per a later analysis, 18,000 or so TCR beta sequences showed association with HLA alleles at 0.05 false discovery rate.

In the case of this clone: Its specificity is unknown.

This CDR3 is built from 16 residues. Trimming shortened V by 2 bases and J by 5 bases, and 17 bases separated the two germline ends. Germline V gives CDR1 SGHDT, CDR2 YYEEEE. PCR involved 60 Vbeta and 13 Jbeta primers. Some clones are missing from TCRdb's copy, which holds only in-frame ones; the method was immunoSEQ multiplex PCR. Its table lists tens of thousands of clones. This receptor was taken from a young woman in good health and CMV-seronegative. The sample comprised PBMCs. This chain connects TRBV5-6 to TRBJ2-1; TRBD2 might be the D (6 bases). The CDR3: CASSFRGGAHDNEQFF. CDR3 coding DNA: TGTGCCAGCAGCTTTCGTGGCGGGGCCCATGACAATGAGCAGTTCTTC.